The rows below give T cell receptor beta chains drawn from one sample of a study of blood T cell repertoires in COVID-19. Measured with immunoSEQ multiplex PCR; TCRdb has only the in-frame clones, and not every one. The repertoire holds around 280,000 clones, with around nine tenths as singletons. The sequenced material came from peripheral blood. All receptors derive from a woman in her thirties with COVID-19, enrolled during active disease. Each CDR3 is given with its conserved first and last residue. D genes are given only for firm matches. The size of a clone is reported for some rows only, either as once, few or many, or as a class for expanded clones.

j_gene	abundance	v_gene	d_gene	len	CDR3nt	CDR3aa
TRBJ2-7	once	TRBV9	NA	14	TGTGCCAGCAGCGTCTTTGAGGGAACAGACGAGCAGTACTTC	CASSVFEGTDEQYF
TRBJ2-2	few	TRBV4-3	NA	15	TGCGCCAGCAGCCAAGATCCGGGGAGAGGCGGGGAGCTGTTTTTT	CASSQDPGRGGELFF
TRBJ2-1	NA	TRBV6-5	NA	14	TGTGCCAGCAGACGATCAATAGCCCACAATGAGCAGTTCTTC	CASRRSIAHNEQFF
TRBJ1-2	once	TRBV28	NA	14	TGTGCCGCCTTACCCCTGGTGCAGAACTATGGCTACACCTTC	CAALPLVQNYGYTF
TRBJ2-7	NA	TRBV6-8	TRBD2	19	TGTGCCAGCAGTTACTTAGGGGTGCCGGGACTAGCGGGAGTACACGAGCAGTACTTC	CASSYLGVPGLAGVHEQYF
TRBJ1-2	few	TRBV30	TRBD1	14	TGTGCCTGGAGTCCCGGGACAGGGACGGTCGGCTACACCTTC	CAWSPGTGTVGYTF
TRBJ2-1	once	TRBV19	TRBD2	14	TGTGCCAGTAGGACTAGCGGGAGTGTGGATGAGCAGTTCTTC	CASRTSGSVDEQFF
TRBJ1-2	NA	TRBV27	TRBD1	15	TGTGCCAGCAGGGCGGGACAGGCCCCAGGCGATGGCTACACCTTC	CASRAGQAPGDGYTF
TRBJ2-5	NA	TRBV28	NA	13	TGTGCCAGCAGTAGGAGGGGGCGAGAGACCCAGTACTTC	CASSRRGRETQYF
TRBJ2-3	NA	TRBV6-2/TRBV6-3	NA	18	TGTGCCAGCAGCTTAAGCCTGACAGACAACGTGGGCACAGATACGCAGTATTTT	CASSLSLTDNVGTDTQYF
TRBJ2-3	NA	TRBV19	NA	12	TGTGCCAGTGGAGCCCGTTGGGATACGCAGTATTTT	CASGARWDTQYF
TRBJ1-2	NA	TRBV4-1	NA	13	TGCGCCAGCAGCCAAGATGAGTACGCTGGCTACACCTTC	CASSQDEYAGYTF
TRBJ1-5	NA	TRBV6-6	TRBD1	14	TGTGCCAGCCGGCACGACAGGGTTGATCAGTCCCAGCATTTT	CASRHDRVDQSQHF
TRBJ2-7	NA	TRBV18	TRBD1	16	TGTGCCAGCTCACCACCGCGGGAACGGACAGGGGACGAGCAGTACTTC	CASSPPRERTGDEQYF
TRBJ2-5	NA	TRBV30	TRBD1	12	TGTGCCTGGGAAAGAGGGGGCGAGACCCAGTACTTC	CAWERGGETQYF
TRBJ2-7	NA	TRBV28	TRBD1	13	TGTGCCAGTCAGGGACAGGGGATCTACGAGCAGTACTTC	CASQGQGIYEQYF
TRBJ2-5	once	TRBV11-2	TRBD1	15	TGTGCCAGCAGCTTAAACCCGACAGGGATGGAGACCCAGTACTTC	CASSLNPTGMETQYF
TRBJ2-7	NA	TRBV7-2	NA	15	TGTGCCAGCAGCTCCCCCCGGGGGAAGGGCCACGAGCAGTACTTC	CASSSPRGKGHEQYF
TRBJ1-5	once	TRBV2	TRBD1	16	TGTGCCAGCAGTGAATGGGCAGGGGGCCTCGGTCAGCCCCAGCATTTT	CASSEWAGGLGQPQHF
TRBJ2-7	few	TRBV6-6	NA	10	TGTGCCGCCGGAGCGGGCGAGCAGTACTTC	CAAGAGEQYF
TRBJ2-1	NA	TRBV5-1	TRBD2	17	TGCGCCAGCAGCTTGGTTAAGGGGACTAGCGGCAGCAATGAGCAGTTCTTC	CASSLVKGTSGSNEQFF
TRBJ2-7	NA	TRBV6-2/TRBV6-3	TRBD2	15	TGTGCCAGCAGTTCCTTGGGAGGGAGCTCCTACGAGCAGTACTTC	CASSSLGGSSYEQYF
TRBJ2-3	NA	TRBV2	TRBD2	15	TGTGCCAGCAGTGTAGAGCGGGGAAGCACAGATACGCAGTATTTT	CASSVERGSTDTQYF
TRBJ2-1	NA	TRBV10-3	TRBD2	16	TGTGCCATCAAGGGGGCCGGGACTAGCGATTACAATGAGCAGTTCTTC	CAIKGAGTSDYNEQFF
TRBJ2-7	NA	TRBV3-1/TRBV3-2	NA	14	TGTGCCAGCAGCCAGCTCCAGGGGCTCGACGAGCAGTACTTC	CASSQLQGLDEQYF
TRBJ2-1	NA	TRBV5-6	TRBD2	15	TGTGCCAGCAGCCAAAGCGGGAGGGCCTGGAATGAGCAGTTCTTC	CASSQSGRAWNEQFF
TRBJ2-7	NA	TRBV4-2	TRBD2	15	TGTGCCAGCAGCCAAGCGGGAGGTCCCTCCTACGAGCAGTACTTC	CASSQAGGPSYEQYF
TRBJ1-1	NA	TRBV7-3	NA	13	TGTGCCAGCAGCTTAAATTCGGGCACTGAAGCTTTCTTT	CASSLNSGTEAFF
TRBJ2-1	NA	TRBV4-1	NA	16	TGCGCCAGCAGCTACCGGGACTTAGCCAATTCTAATGAGCAGTTCTTC	CASSYRDLANSNEQFF
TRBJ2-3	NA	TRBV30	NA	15	TGTGCCTGGAGTGCTGGTATCGGGAGCACAGATACGCAGTATTTT	CAWSAGIGSTDTQYF
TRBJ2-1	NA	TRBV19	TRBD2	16	TGTGCCAGCAGTGGTACGGGGAGGGCCTTCTACAATGAGCAGTTCTTC	CASSGTGRAFYNEQFF
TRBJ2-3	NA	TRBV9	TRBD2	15	TGTGCCAGCAGCTCTCCCGGGACTAGCGCAGTTACGCAGTATTTT	CASSSPGTSAVTQYF
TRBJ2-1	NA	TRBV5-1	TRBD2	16	TGCGCCAGCAGCTTACTAACTAGCGGGAGTCGCAATGAGCAGTTCTTC	CASSLLTSGSRNEQFF
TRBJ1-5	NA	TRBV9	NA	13	TGTGCCAGCAGCGTAGGAGGGTACCAGCCCCAGCATTTT	CASSVGGYQPQHF
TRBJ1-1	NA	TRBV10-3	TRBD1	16	TGTGCCATCAGTGAGAGGCCAGGGGGCCTGAACACTGAAGCTTTCTTT	CAISERPGGLNTEAFF
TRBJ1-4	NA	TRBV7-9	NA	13	TGTGCCACCCGGGGGGCTTTAGATGAAAAACTGTTTTTT	CATRGALDEKLFF
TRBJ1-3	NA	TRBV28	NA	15	TGTGCCAGCAGTTCCTGGGACAACTCTGGAAACACCATATATTTT	CASSSWDNSGNTIYF